This TCR beta chain was recorded in a study of shared clonotypes between healthy human individuals. The donor cohort consisted entirely of Caucasian adults residing in Nashville, Tennessee. The CDR3 extends over 12 amino acids. The V segment lost 4 bases and the J segment 13 bases; nucleotides outside the gene matches: 5. CDR1 and CDR2 (germline): SGHRS, YFSETQ. Only in-frame clones appear in the TCRdb table, and some are missing; sequencing was by immunoSEQ multiplex PCR. The sample holds roughly 2 million clones; about 94% are singletons and the top ten take 0.13%. V usage is TRBV5-1 and J usage is TRBJ1-6; 7 bases agree with TRBD1. Sequenced: naive CD4+ T cells sorted from blood. Subset: CD45RA+ positively selected. This TCR was recovered from a man younger than 30 in good health. CDR3 amino acids: CASSQTTGPLHF. CDR3 coding DNA: TGCGCCAGCAGCCAGACGACAGGGCCCCTCCACTTT.